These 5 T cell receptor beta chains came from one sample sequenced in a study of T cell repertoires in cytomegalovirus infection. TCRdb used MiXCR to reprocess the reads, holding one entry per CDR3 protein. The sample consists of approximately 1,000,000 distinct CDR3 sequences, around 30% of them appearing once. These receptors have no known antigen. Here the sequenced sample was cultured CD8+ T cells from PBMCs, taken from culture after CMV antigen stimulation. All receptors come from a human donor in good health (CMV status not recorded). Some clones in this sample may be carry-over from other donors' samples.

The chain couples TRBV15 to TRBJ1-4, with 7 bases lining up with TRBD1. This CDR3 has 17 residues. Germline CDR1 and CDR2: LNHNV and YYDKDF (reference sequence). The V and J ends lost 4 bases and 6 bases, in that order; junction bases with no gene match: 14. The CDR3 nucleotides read TGTGCCACCAGCACAGGGGGGCCCTCCCTTCTAGATGAAAAACTGTTTTTT. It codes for CATSTGGPSLLDEKLFF. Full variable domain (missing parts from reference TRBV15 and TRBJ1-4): DAMVIQNPRYQVTQFGKPVTLSCSQTLNHNVMYWYQQKSSQAPKLLFHYYDKDFNNEADTPDNFQSRRPNTSFCFLDIRSPGLGDTAMYLCATSTGGPSLLDEKLFFGSGTQLSVL.

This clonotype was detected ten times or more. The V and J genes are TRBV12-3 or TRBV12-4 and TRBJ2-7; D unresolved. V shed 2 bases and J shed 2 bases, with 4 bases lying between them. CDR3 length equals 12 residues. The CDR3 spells CASSLIAYEQYF. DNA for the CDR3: TGTGCCAGCAGTTTAATCGCCTACGAGCAGTACTTC.

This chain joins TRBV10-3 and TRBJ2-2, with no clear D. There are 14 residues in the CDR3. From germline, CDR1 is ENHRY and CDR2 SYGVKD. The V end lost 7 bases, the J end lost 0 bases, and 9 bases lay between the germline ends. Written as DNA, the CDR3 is TGTGCCATCATGGCAGGAGCGAACACCGGGGAGCTGTTTTTT. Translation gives CAIMAGANTGELFF.

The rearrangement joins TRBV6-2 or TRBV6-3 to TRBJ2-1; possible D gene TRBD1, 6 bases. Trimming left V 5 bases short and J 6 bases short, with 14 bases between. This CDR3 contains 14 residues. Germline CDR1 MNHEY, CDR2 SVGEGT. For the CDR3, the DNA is TGTGCCAGCAGTCGGGCCAGGGGTGGCAATGAGCAGTTCTTC. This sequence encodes CASSRARGGNEQFF.

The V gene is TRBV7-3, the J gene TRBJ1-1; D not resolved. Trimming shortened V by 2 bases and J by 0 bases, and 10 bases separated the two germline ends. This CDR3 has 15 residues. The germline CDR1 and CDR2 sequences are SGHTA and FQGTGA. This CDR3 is CASSLALYLNTEAFF. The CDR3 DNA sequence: TGTGCCAGCAGCTTAGCATTGTATCTGAACACTGAAGCTTTCTTT.